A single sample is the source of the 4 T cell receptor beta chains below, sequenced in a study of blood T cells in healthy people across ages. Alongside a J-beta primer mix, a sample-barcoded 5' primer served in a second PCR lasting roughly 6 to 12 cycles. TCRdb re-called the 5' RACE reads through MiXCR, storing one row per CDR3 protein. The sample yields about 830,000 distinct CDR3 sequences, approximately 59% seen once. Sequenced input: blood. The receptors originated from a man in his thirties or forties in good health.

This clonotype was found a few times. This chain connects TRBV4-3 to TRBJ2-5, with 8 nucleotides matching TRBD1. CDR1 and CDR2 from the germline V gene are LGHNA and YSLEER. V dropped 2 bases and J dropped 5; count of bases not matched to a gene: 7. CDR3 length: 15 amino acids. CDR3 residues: CASSQSRGRGETQYF. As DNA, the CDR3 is TGCGCCAGCAGCCAAAGCAGGGGGCGCGGGGAGACCCAGTACTTC.

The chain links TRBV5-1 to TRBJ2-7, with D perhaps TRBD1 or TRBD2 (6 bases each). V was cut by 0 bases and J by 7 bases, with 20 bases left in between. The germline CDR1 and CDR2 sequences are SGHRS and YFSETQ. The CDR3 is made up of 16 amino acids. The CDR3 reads CASSLEGGFAGNEQYF. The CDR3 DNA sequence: TGCGCCAGCAGCTTGGAAGGGGGGTTCGCGGGGAATGAGCAGTACTTC.

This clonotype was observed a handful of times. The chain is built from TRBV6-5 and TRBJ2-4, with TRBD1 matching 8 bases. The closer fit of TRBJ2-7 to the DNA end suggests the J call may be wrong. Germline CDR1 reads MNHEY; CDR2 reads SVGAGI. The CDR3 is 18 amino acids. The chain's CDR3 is CASSYSFRLYGTGNEQYF. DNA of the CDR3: TGTGCCAGCAGTTACTCGTTCCGTCTATACGGGACAGGCAACGAGCAGTACTTC.

The CDR3 coding sequence is TGCGCCAGCAGCCCGGGACAGCTTACGGATCCCCAGCATTTT. It translates to CASSPGQLTDPQHF. The chain couples TRBV5-1 to TRBJ1-5; 7 positions match TRBD1. The germline CDR1 and CDR2 sequences are SGHRS and YFSETQ. CDR3 length equals 14 residues. Unmatched junction bases numbered 11, after V lost 4 bases and J lost 10 bases. The variable domain in full, completed from reference TRBV5-1 and TRBJ1-5, reads KAGVTQTPRYLIKTRGQQVTLSCSPISGHRSVSWYQQTPGQGLQFLFEYFSETQRNKGNFPGRFSGRQFSNSRSEMNVSTLELGDSALYLCASSPGQLTDPQHFGDGTRLSIL.